This TCR beta chain emerged from a study of long-term antiretroviral therapy in people with HIV. Participants living with HIV all received treatment in the United States. Per germline, CDR1 SEHNR and CDR2 FQNEAQ (reference sequence). Trimming took off 5 bases at V and 6 bases at J, with 17 bases between the two ends. The CDR3 totals 14 residues. As for this clone: Its matching antigen is unknown.

General study findings and limits: Post-treatment diversity went higher with ART but stayed below transplant donor controls. The clones with expansion before ART were dominant in the repertoire at all time points.

The immunoSEQ assay was v3.0, run at survey level. In sequencing, about 35,000-50,000 T-cell genomes per sample were targeted. Profiling relied on immunoSEQ multiplex PCR, and the TCRdb table lists in-frame clones only, not all of them. The sample includes about 39,000 clones, roughly nine tenths seen only once; the top ten take 4% to 4.5%. The chain employs TRBV7-9 and TRBJ2-7, with a tentative D call TRBD1 (5 bases). This clonotype was obtained from a woman aged 45-65 years with HIV. Sequenced material: unsorted PBMCs, taken 1.2 years after starting antiretroviral therapy. The CDR3 DNA is TGTGCCAGCAGCCCCAGTTGGCCCCAGGGCGAGCAGTACTTC. Its protein is CASSPSWPQGEQYF.